This T cell receptor (beta chain) is drawn from a study of early T cells in non-severe SARS-CoV-2 infection. Germline V gene data show CDR1 as MNHEY and CDR2 as SVGAGI. The CDR3 loop spans 15 amino acids. The ends lost 5 bases at V and 1 base at J; junction bases unmatched: 7. This clonotype occurred many times. One entry per CDR3 protein results from TCRdb running MiXCR on the 5' RACE reads. The sample lists roughly 80,000 distinct CDR3 sequences, about 6.5% occurring once. The sample was whole blood. The chain joins TRBV6-5 to TRBJ1-1; 7 bases align to TRBD1. The TCR comes from an adult who was a healthcare worker with PCR-confirmed SARS-CoV-2 infection or an uninfected control (not recorded which). The CDR3: CASSNPGQANTEAFF. The CDR3 nucleotides are TGTGCCAGCAGTAACCCAGGACAGGCGAACACTGAAGCTTTCTTT.